This TCR beta chain was profiled in a study of cytomegalovirus exposure and HLA in healthy donors. The CDR3 runs 15 residues. Germline-derived CDR1 and CDR2 are SGHAT and FQNNGV. V lost 5 bases, J lost 7 bases, and 17 bases lay in between. It was with 60 Vbeta and 13 Jbeta primers that the PCR ran. Using immunoSEQ multiplex PCR, the repertoire was profiled, and TCRdb retains in-frame clones only, with some absent. The sample's table shows about 170,000 clones. Specimen: PBMCs. The TCR originated in a young woman in good health and CMV-seropositive. The chain uses TRBV11-2 and TRBJ1-4, with D uncertain. The CDR3 bases are TGTGCCAGCAGCCCTACAGTCGGTCAAAGTGAAAAACTGTTTTTT. Translated, it gives CASSPTVGQSEKLFF.